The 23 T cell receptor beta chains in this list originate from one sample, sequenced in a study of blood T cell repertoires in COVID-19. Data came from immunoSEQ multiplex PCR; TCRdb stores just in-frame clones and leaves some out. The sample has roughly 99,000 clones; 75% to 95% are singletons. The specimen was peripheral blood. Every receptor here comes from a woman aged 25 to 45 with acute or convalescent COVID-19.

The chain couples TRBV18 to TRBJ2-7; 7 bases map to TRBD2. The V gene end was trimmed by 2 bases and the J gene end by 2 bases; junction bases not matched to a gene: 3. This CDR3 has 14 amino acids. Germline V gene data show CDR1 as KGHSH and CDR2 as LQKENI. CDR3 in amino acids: CASSPTSDAYEQYF. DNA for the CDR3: TGTGCCAGCTCACCAACTAGCGACGCCTACGAGCAGTACTTC.

The CDR3 DNA is TGCGCCAGCAGCCAAGTTGCAGAGGGTTATTATGGCTACACCTTC. The encoded protein is CASSQVAEGYYGYTF. The V gene is TRBV4-3, the J gene TRBJ1-2, with unresolved D. This CDR3 is built from 15 residues. Trimming cost V 1 base and J 5 bases, with 14 bases left between them. Looked up from germline, CDR1 is LGHNA and CDR2 is YSLEER.

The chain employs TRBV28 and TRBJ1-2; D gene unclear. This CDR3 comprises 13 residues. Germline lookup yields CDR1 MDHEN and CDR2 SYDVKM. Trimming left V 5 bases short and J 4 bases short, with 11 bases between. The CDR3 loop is CASSEEVSYGYTF. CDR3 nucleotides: TGTGCCAGCAGTGAGGAGGTGTCCTATGGCTACACCTTC.

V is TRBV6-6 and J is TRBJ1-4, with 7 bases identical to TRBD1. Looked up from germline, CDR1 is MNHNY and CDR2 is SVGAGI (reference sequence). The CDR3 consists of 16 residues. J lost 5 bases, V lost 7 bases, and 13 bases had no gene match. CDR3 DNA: TGTGCCAGCACCGATAACAGAGGGGGCGAGAATGAAAAACTGTTTTTT. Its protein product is CASTDNRGGENEKLFF.

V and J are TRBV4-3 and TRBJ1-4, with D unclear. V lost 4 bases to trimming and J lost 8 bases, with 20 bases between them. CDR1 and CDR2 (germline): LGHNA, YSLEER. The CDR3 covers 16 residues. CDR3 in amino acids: CASSLKGPGPGEKLFF. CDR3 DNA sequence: TGCGCCAGCAGCCTAAAGGGTCCTGGACCGGGAGAAAAACTGTTTTTT.

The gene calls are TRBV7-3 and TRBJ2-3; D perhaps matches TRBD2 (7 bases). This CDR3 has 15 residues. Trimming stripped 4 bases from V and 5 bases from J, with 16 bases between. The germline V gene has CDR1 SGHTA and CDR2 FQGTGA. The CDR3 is CASSSRGARGDTQYF. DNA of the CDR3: TGTGCCAGCAGCTCCCGGGGGGCCAGGGGAGATACGCAGTATTTT.

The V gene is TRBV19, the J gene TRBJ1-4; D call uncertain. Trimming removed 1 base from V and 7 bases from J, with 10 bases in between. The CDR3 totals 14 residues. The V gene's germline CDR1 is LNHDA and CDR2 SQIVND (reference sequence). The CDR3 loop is CASSIGGDSEKLFF. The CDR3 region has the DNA TGTGCCAGTAGTATAGGAGGAGACTCTGAAAAACTGTTTTTT.

This CDR3 is CASSHRGAVYGYTF. The CDR3 DNA reads TGTGCCAGCAGCCACCGGGGGGCTGTCTATGGCTACACCTTC. The J gene is TRBJ1-2, the V gene TRBV11-1; the D gene is possibly TRBD1 (6 bases). Germline CDR1 is SGHAT and CDR2 is FQDESV (reference sequence). Trimming shortened V by 5 bases and J by 4 bases, and 14 bases separated the two germline ends. This CDR3 comprises 14 residues.

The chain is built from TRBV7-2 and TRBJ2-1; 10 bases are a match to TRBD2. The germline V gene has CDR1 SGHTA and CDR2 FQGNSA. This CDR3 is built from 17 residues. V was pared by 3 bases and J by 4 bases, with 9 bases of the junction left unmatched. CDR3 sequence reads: CASSLAGSSGGYNEQFF. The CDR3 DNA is TGTGCCAGCAGCTTGGCGGGGTCTAGCGGGGGTTACAATGAGCAGTTCTTC.

The CDR3 loop is CASSYGREENTEAFF. Written as DNA, the CDR3 is TGTGCCAGCAGTTACGGGCGGGAAGAGAACACTGAAGCTTTCTTT. The genes are TRBV6-5 and TRBJ1-1; the D is unclear. The CDR3 covers 15 residues. Trimming took 2 bases from V and 1 from J, leaving 11 bases between them. CDR1 is MNHEY, CDR2 SVGAGI, per germline.

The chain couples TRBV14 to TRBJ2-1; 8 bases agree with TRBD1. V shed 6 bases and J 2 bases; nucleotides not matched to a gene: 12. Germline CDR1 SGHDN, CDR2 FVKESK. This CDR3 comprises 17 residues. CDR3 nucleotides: TGTGCCAGCAGTCATTTTCCGCCAGGGGGCGCCTACAATGAGCAGTTCTTC. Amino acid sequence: CASSHFPPGGAYNEQFF.

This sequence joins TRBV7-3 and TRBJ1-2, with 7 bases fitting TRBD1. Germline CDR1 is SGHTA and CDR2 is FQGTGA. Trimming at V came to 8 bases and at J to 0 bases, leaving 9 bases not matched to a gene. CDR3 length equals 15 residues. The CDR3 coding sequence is TGTGCCAGCGAGGAGGGGGCCCCATCTAACTATGGCTACACCTTC. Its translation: CASEEGAPSNYGYTF.

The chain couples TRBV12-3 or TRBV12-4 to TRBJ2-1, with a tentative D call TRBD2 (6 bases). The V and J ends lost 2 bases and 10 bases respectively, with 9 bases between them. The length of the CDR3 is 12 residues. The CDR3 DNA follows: TGTGCCAGCAGTTTAAGGGAGGAAGAGCAGTTCTTC. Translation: CASSLREEEQFF.

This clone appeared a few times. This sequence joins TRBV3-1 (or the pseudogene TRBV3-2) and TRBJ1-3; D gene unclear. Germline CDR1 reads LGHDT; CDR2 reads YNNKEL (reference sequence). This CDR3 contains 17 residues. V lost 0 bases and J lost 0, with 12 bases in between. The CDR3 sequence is CASSQDLKVDSGNTIYF. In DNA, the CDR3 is TGTGCCAGCAGCCAAGATCTGAAAGTAGACTCTGGAAACACCATATATTTT.

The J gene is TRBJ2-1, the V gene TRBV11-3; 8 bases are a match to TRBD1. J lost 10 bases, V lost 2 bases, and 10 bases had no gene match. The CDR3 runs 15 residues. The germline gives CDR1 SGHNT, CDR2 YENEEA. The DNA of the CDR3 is TGTGCCAGCAGCTTAAACACACGACAGGGGTACGAGCAGTTCTTC. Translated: CASSLNTRQGYEQFF.

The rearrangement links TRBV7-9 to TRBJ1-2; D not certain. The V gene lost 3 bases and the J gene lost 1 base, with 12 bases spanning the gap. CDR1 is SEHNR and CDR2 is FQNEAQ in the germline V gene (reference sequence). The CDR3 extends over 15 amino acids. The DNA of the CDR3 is TGTGCCAGCAGCTTCGAGGCAGATTTTAACTATGGCTACACCTTC. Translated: CASSFEADFNYGYTF.

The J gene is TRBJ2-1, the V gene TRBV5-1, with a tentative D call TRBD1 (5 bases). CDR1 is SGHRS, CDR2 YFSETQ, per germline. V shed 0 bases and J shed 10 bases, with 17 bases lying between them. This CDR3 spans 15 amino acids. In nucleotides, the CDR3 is TGCGCCAGCAGCTTGGATCCAGGGAAGGTAGAGGAGCAGTTCTTC. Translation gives CASSLDPGKVEEQFF. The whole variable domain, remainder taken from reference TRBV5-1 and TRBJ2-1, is KAGVTQTPRYLIKTRGQQVTLSCSPISGHRSVSWYQQTPGQGLQFLFEYFSETQRNKGNFPGRFSGRQFSNSRSEMNVSTLELGDSALYLCASSLDPGKVEEQFFGPGTRLTVL.

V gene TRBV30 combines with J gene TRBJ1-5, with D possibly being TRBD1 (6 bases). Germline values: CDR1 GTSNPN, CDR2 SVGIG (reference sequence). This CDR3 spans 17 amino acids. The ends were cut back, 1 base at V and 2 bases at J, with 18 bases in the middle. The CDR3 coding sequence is TGTGCCTGGAGTGCTCGGGCAGGGGCGTTGGGCAATCAGCCCCAGCATTTT. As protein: CAWSARAGALGNQPQHF.

CDR3 sequence: CASSSGSNYEQYF. Here the CDR3 DNA reads TGTGCCAGCAGTTCCGGGTCAAATTACGAGCAGTACTTC. The chain employs TRBV27 and TRBJ2-7; unclear D gene. The CDR3 spans 13 residues. The V and J ends lost 4 bases and 4 bases respectively, with 11 bases between them. Germline CDR1 is MNHEY and CDR2 is SMNVEV (reference sequence).

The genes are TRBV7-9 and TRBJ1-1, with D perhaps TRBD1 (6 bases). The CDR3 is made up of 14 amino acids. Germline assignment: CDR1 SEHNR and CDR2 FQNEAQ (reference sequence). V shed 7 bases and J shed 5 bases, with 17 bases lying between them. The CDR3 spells CASTTSSGVTEAFF. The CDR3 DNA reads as TGTGCCAGCACCACCTCGTCAGGGGTGACTGAAGCTTTCTTT. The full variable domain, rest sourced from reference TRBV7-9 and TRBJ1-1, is DTGVSQNPRHKITKRGQNVTFRCDPISEHNRLYWYRQTLGQGPEFLTYFQNEAQLEKSRLLSDRFSAERPKGSFSTLEIQRTEQGDSAMYLCASTTSSGVTEAFFGQGTRLTVV.

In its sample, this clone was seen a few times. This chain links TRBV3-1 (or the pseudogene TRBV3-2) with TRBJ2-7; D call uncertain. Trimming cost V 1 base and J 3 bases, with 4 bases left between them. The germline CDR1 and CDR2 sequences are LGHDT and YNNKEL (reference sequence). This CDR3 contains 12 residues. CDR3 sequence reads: CASSQAVYEQYF. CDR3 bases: TGTGCCAGCAGCCAAGCAGTCTACGAGCAGTACTTC.

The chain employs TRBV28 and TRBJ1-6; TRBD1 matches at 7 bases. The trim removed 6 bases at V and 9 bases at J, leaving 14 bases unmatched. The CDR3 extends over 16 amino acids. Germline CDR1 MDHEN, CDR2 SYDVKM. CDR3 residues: CASSPLSSAGGSPLHF. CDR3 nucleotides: TGTGCCAGCAGCCCCTTAAGTTCCGCAGGGGGTTCACCCCTCCACTTT.

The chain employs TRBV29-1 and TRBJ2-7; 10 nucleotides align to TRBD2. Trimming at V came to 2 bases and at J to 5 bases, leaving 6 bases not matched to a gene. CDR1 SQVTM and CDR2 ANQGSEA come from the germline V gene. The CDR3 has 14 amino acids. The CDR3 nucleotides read TGCAGCGTTGAAATGCTAGCGGGAGCAAACGAGCAGTACTTC. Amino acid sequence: CSVEMLAGANEQYF.